A single T cell receptor (beta chain) is shown here with its context. Which antigen it targets is not known. No base quality values were provided; no much bigger clone lies one nucleotide off. The data were taken from a study of T cells in Graves' hyperthyroidism and ophthalmopathy (dated by TCRdb to the late 2010s). In the study overall: Peripheral blood samples were taken at initial diagnosis, before any treatment was given. To identify distinguishing TCR V-J signatures, a discovery cohort of around 100 patients was used, comprising some 45 with Graves' ophthalmopathy and roughly 60 with stable Graves' hyperthyroidism. An independent validation cohort of about 20 hyperthyroidism patients and approximately 15 patients who later progressed to ophthalmopathy tested prospective prediction of ophthalmopathy. According to the paper, TCR Vbeta CDR3 sequencing was carried out on 135 peripheral blood samples, which came from fewer than 50 ophthalmopathy, under 85 hyperthyroidism and about 17 progressor patients. In addition, the study compared T-cell repertoires in thyroid tissue and in blood from six Graves' hyperthyroidism patients. After blood sampling, hyperthyroidism patients were treated with methimazole at a starting dose of 30 mg daily, and ophthalmopathy patients were treated with high-dose intravenous methylprednisolone. The 95 to 100 discovery patients were randomly split 7:3 into training and test sets.

The hyperthyroidism patients were between 18 and 65 years old and newly diagnosed, with a disease duration of less than 2 months. Any patient with an uncontrolled infection, another autoimmune disease, pregnancy or lactation was excluded. Diagnoses relied on clinical symptoms, serum thyroxine and TRAb, thyroid ultrasound and orbital computed tomography. Blood from progressor patients was drawn when they were first diagnosed with hyperthyroidism, before any ophthalmopathy symptoms appeared. PBMCs were isolated from about 9.1 ml of fresh peripheral blood by Ficoll-Paque density gradient centrifugation. Patients classed as progressors first received a Graves' hyperthyroidism diagnosis and then went on to develop ophthalmopathy during follow-up. Total RNA was extracted with Trizol reagent, and quality was checked on an Agilent 2100 Bioanalyzer. The CDR3 spans 19 residues, from the cysteine through the phenylalanine. Of the read, only the CDR3 DNA is kept; its 57 bases are in frame from base 1. CDR1 and CDR2 (SQVTM, ANQGSEA) derive from the germline V gene. Trimming removed 6 bases from V and 0 bases from J, leaving 24 bases between the germline ends.

The TCR beta CDR3 regions were amplified from the RNA transcripts. A first-round RT-PCR of the TCR CDR3 used the HTBI primer set with the Qiagen OneStep RT-PCR kit. A second multiplex PCR round built the libraries, followed by size selection and purification. Sequencing of the libraries was done on an Illumina HiSeq2000 using paired-end 100 bp reads. For the original study's pipeline: SOAPnuke was used to process the raw data, throwing out any read that contained adapters or uncalled bases, had a mean Phred below 15, or lacked an exact constant-primer or identifier match. COPE v1.2.5 was used to merge high-quality paired reads, and clonotypes were defined as unique nucleotide sequences. MiTCR v1.1 was used to align clonotypes to the IMGT TRBV, TRBD and TRBJ reference segments. The analysis was restricted to V-J combinations with a frequency above 0.0001, which together covered about 99% of the repertoires. The TCS score was defined as the ratio of F50 (clonal expansion) to E x V (chaos), calculated using BLOSUM62-based TCRdist between CDR3 peptides within each V-J. Welch's t-statistics and random forest reduced 500 to 550 V-J features to roughly 13, which were used in a naive Bayes classifier (R e1071). TCRdb handled the public reads itself, with Q25 trimming in fastp and clone calling in MiXCR, and kept productive beta chains. Merged by CDR3 protein, the rows form single entries marked with the most common genes and DNA. TCRdb's processing, not the authors', yielded these V and J calls. The sample table lists under 300,000 distinct CDR3 sequences, around 15% of them with a count of one. 30% to 35% of the sample belongs to the ten largest clones.

On the study overall, not on this receptor specifically: A model built on a 13 V-J signature distinguished ophthalmopathy from stable hyperthyroidism, reaching about 88% sensitivity and 81.08% specificity in cross-validation and 80%/75% in testing. Most expanded thyroid clonotypes (frequency above 0.001) were also detected in blood, suggesting blood repertoires may reflect thyroid immune responses. In validation, the model predicted progression to ophthalmopathy a median of roughly 6.2 months before onset, with 70% to 71% sensitivity and 72.22% specificity. Sample size was not statistically predetermined, and investigators were not blinded to group allocation.

The source of this sequence is a woman in her fifties or sixties with Graves' hyperthyroidism that later progressed to Graves' ophthalmopathy. The sequence is built from TRBV29-1 and TRBJ2-6, with the D call perhaps TRBD1 or TRBD2, as 5 bases match in each case. Sequencing used blood. The CDR3: CSVLKGTGTGASGANVLTF. The DNA is TGCAGCGTCCTAAAAGGGACCGGGACGGGTGCCTCTGGGGCCAACGTCCTGACTTTC.